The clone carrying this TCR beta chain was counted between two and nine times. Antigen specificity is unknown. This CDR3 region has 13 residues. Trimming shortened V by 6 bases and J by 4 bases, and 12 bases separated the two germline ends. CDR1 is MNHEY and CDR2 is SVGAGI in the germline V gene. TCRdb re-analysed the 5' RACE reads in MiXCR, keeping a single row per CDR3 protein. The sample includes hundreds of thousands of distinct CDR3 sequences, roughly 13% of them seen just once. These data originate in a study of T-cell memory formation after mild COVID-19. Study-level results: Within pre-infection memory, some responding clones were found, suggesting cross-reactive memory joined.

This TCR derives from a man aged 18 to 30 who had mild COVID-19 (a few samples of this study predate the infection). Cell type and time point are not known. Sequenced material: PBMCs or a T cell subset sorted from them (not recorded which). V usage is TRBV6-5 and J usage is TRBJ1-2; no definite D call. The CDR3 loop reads CASRADFFYGYTF. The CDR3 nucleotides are TGTGCCAGCAGGGCCGACTTCTTCTATGGCTACACCTTC.